The T cell receptor (beta chain) under discussion was sequenced for a study of T cells in Graves' hyperthyroidism and ophthalmopathy. Study-level points and caveats: The majority of expanded thyroid clonotypes above 0.001 also appeared in blood.

Ophthalmopathy cases scored 3 or more on the Clinical Activity Score and 4 or more on NOSPECS grade, with duration below 3 months. The V gene lost 10 bases and the J gene lost 4 bases, with 13 bases spanning the gap. Germline CDR1 ENHRY, CDR2 SYGVKD. The CDR3 runs to 12 residues. About this clonotype: Antigen: not known.

Regions amplified from RNA transcripts were the TCR beta CDR3 regions. Using the HTBI primer set, a first-round RT-PCR was run on the TCR CDR3. TCRdb passed the multiplex PCR reads through MiXCR, listing each CDR3 protein once. The data contain approximately 600,000 distinct CDR3 sequences, about 14% of them singletons. The sequenced material came from blood. The receptor comes from a woman aged 40 to 49 with Graves' ophthalmopathy. The J gene is TRBJ1-1, the V gene TRBV10-3; D is undetermined. The CDR3 nucleotides are TGTGCCACTAAGGGCCACGGCACTGAAGCTTTCTTT. Residues: CATKGHGTEAFF.